This is a list of T cell receptor beta chains from one sample in a study of a mutant IDH1 vaccine in newly diagnosed glioma. The method was immunoSEQ multiplex PCR; TCRdb's version includes in-frame clones alone and lacks a portion of them. This sample carries about 26,000 clones, approximately 79% of them seen once, and the ten largest clones take 7.2%. No antigen has been assigned to these receptors. The material sequenced was PBMCs, taken from a glioma patient whose treatment included an IDH1 peptide vaccine. Source of these receptors: a man aged 35-49 years with glioma. Some clones in this sample may be carry-over from other donors' samples. The CDR3 runs from the conserved cysteine through the conserved F or W. D genes are given only for firm matches. The listing skips clone size in some rows; elsewhere it reads once, few, many or a size class.

D gene	J gene	clone size	CDR3 length	V gene	CDR3 DNA	CDR3 protein
-	TRBJ1-6	-	16	TRBV11-2	TGTGCCAGCAGCTTAGATGGGGGCAAGGTATATTCACCCCTCCACTTT	CASSLDGGKVYSPLHF
-	TRBJ2-7	-	15	TRBV28	TGTGCCAGCAGTGCTTTGGGGACGGGGATATACGAGCAGTACTTC	CASSALGTGIYEQYF
-	TRBJ1-3	-	16	TRBV4-1	TGCGCCAGCAGCCCCTTTAGAGGTTCCTCTGGAAACACCATATATTTT	CASSPFRGSSGNTIYF
-	TRBJ2-1	-	14	TRBV9	TGTGCCAGCAGCGTAGCCGGGGGTACCTATGAGCAGTTCTTC	CASSVAGGTYEQFF
-	TRBJ1-2	-	14	TRBV2	TGTGCCAGCAATAACCGCGACATTAACTATGGCTACACCTTC	CASNNRDINYGYTF
-	TRBJ1-1	-	15	TRBV4-1	TGCGCCAGCAGCCAAGAGGGGGTGAGGAGCACTGAAGCTTTCTTT	CASSQEGVRSTEAFF
TRBD2	TRBJ2-1	-	15	TRBV2	TGTGCCAGCTTGTTGACTCTTAGCGGGGGGTTTGAGCAGTTCTTC	CASLLTLSGGFEQFF
-	TRBJ2-7	-	13	TRBV4-2	TGTGCCAGCAGCCAAGATGGGATCTACGAGCAGTACTTC	CASSQDGIYEQYF
TRBD1	TRBJ1-2	-	16	TRBV7-9	TGTGCCAGCATTTCCGCGGGGGCAGGGGGCGGCTATGGCTACACCTTC	CASISAGAGGGYGYTF
-	TRBJ1-2	once	13	TRBV5-1	TGCGCCAGCAGCGGGGCAATTAGGGATGGCTACACCTTC	CASSGAIRDGYTF
TRBD2	TRBJ2-3	-	15	TRBV5-6	TGTGCCAGCAGCGGAAGCGGGATTCGCGCAGATACGCAGTATTTT	CASSGSGIRADTQYF
-	TRBJ2-7	-	11	TRBV5-5	TGTGCCAGCAGCAGGGGACCCGAGCAGTACTTC	CASSRGPEQYF
-	TRBJ1-1	-	14	TRBV11-2	TGTGCCAGCAGCTTAGGTCTCAGCCACTTCAAAGCTTTCTTT	CASSLGLSHFKAFF
TRBD2	TRBJ2-7	-	15	TRBV5-1	TGCGCCAGCAGCCCTCGGACTAGCGGGGGCTACGAGCAGTACTTC	CASSPRTSGGYEQYF
-	TRBJ2-7	few	13	TRBV6-5	TGTGCCAGCAGTTACGGGGACGGCTACGAGCAGTACTTC	CASSYGDGYEQYF
-	TRBJ1-2	-	15	TRBV5-1	TGCGCCAGCAGCTTGGGATGGGGATTGAACTATGGCTACACCTTC	CASSLGWGLNYGYTF
-	TRBJ1-1	-	16	TRBV5-1	TGCGCCAGCAGCTTTTCAGGGAGGCGAAGGAACACTGAAGCTTTCTTT	CASSFSGRRRNTEAFF
TRBD1	TRBJ2-1	-	12	TRBV7-2	TGTGCCAGCAGCCGACAGGGATACGAGCAGTTCTTC	CASSRQGYEQFF
-	TRBJ1-2	-	15	TRBV4-2	TGTGCCAGCAGCCAAGATGGCAGCCTTAACTATGGCTACACCTTC	CASSQDGSLNYGYTF
TRBD1	TRBJ2-5	-	15	TRBV7-9	TGTGCCAGCAGCTGGCCGGGGACAGCTGAAGAGACCCAGTACTTC	CASSWPGTAEETQYF
TRBD1	TRBJ2-3	-	16	TRBV10-3	TGTGCCATCAGTGAGTTGGGGACAGGGCCCGGAGATACGCAGTATTTT	CAISELGTGPGDTQYF
-	TRBJ1-6	-	14	TRBV4-3	TGCGCCAGCAGCCAGGACCGTTCGAATTCACCCCTCCACTTT	CASSQDRSNSPLHF
-	TRBJ1-4	-	14	TRBV2	TGTGCCAGCAGTGAAGTAGGGGCACTCGAAAAACTGTTTTTT	CASSEVGALEKLFF
-	TRBJ1-1	-	14	TRBV6-6	TGTGCCAGCACCTCAGCCGTCATGAACACTGAAGCTTTCTTT	CASTSAVMNTEAFF
-	TRBJ2-2	-	17	TRBV10-3	TGTGCCATCAGGCCCAGAGGAGGGGCTAGGAACACCGGGGAGCTGTTTTTT	CAIRPRGGARNTGELFF
-	TRBJ1-2	-	13	TRBV5-8	TGTGCCAGCAGCTTGGAGTGGGACTATGGCTACACCTTC	CASSLEWDYGYTF
-	TRBJ1-1	-	15	TRBV11-2	TGTGCCAGCAGCTTATCGGGACACTCGGGGATGGAAGCTTTCTTT	CASSLSGHSGMEAFF
-	TRBJ2-3	-	18	TRBV25-1	TGTGCCAGCAGTGTTGGGCAGGGCAGGTCCCTTAGCACAGATACGCAGTATTTT	CASSVGQGRSLSTDTQYF
-	TRBJ2-7	-	14	TRBV19	TGTGCCAGTAGTTTTGGGACCGGGTCCTACGAGCAGTACTTC	CASSFGTGSYEQYF
-	TRBJ1-3	-	16	TRBV7-6	TGTGCCAGCAGCCCTAAGCGGGGGAGGGGACGAAACACCATATATTTT	CASSPKRGRGRNTIYF
-	TRBJ1-1	-	15	TRBV29-1	TGCAGCGTTGAAGATCTGTCAGGGATGGGGACTGAAGCTTTCTTT	CSVEDLSGMGTEAFF
-	TRBJ1-2	few	13	TRBV2	TGTGCCAGCAGAATAGAACAGGGCGGCGGCTACACCTTC	CASRIEQGGGYTF
TRBD2	TRBJ2-7	-	17	TRBV10-3	TGTGCCATCAGTGAGAGTAGCGGGCTAGAGTTTCACTACGAGCAGTACTTC	CAISESSGLEFHYEQYF
-	TRBJ1-2	-	13	TRBV7-9	TGTGCCAGCAGCTTAGAAGTTTTCTATGGCTACACCTTC	CASSLEVFYGYTF
TRBD1	TRBJ1-2	once	16	TRBV10-3	TGTGCCAACCGCGCAGGGGGCGATAGTGTCGGGTATGGCTACACCTTC	CANRAGGDSVGYGYTF
-	TRBJ2-7	few	10	TRBV6-1	TGTGCCAGCGGGGCCGAGGAGCAGTACTTC	CASGAEEQYF
-	TRBJ1-2	-	14	TRBV25-1	TGTGCCAGTGGAGGGGCAGAAACCCATCCAGGCTACACCTTC	CASGGAETHPGYTF
TRBD1	TRBJ1-3	-	17	TRBV5-6	TGTGCCAGCAGCTTTACACAGGGGTTCGGCTCTGGAAACACCATATATTTT	CASSFTQGFGSGNTIYF
TRBD2	TRBJ2-3	-	14	TRBV10-3	TGTGCCATGAGGACTAGCGGGGACGCAGATACGCAGTATTTT	CAMRTSGDADTQYF
-	TRBJ2-5	-	13	TRBV5-4	TGTGCCAGCAGCTTGGCAGGGTGGGAGACCCAGTACTTC	CASSLAGWETQYF
TRBD2	TRBJ2-5	-	16	TRBV5-4	TGTGCCAGCAGCCCGGGGACTAGCGGGCGCCAAGAGACCCAGTACTTC	CASSPGTSGRQETQYF
TRBD1	TRBJ1-2	-	16	TRBV7-8	TGTGCCAGCAGCCAAGCCGGACAGGGGCAGGACTATGGCTACACCTTC	CASSQAGQGQDYGYTF
TRBD1	TRBJ2-5	-	17	TRBV7-9	TGTGCCAGCAGCCAAGTTCCGGGACAGGGGGACCAAGAGACCCAGTACTTC	CASSQVPGQGDQETQYF
-	TRBJ2-7	few	11	TRBV28	TGTGCCAGCAGAAGGGACTACGAGCAGTACTTC	CASRRDYEQYF
-	TRBJ1-4	-	13	TRBV7-2	TGTGCCAGCAGAGGGTGGGATAATGAAAAACTGTTTTTT	CASRGWDNEKLFF
-	TRBJ2-5	-	14	TRBV19	TGTGCCAGTACCGGGACGGCCGATCAAGAGACCCAGTACTTC	CASTGTADQETQYF